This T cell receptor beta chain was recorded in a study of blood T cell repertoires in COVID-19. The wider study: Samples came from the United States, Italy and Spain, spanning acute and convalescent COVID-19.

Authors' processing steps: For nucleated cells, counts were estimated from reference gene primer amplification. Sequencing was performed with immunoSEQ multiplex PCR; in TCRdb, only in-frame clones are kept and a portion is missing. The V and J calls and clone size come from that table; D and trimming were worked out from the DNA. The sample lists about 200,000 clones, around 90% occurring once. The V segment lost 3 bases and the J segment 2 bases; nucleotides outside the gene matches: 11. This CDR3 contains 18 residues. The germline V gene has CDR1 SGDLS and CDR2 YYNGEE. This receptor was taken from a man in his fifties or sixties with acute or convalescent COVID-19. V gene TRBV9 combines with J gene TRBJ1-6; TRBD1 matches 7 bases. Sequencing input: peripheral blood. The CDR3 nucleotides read TGTGCCAGCAGCGGCCCTCGGTCAGGGGGGACCTATAATTCACCCCTCCACTTT. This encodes CASSGPRSGGTYNSPLHF.